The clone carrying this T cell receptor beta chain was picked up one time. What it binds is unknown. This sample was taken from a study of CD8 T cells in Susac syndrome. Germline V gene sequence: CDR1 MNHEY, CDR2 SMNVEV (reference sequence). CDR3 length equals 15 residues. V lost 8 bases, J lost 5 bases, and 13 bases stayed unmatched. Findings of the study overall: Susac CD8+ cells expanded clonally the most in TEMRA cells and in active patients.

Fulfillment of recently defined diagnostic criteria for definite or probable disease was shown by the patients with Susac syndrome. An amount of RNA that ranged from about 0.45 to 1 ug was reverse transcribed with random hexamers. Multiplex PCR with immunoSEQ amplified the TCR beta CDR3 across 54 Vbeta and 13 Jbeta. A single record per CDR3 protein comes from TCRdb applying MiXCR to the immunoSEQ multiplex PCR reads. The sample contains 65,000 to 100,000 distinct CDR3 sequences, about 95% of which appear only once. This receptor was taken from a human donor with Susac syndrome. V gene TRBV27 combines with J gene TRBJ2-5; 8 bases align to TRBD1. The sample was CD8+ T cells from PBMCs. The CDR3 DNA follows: TGTGCCAGCCGGAACAGGGGGGATTCTTGGGAGACCCAGTACTTC. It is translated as CASRNRGDSWETQYF.